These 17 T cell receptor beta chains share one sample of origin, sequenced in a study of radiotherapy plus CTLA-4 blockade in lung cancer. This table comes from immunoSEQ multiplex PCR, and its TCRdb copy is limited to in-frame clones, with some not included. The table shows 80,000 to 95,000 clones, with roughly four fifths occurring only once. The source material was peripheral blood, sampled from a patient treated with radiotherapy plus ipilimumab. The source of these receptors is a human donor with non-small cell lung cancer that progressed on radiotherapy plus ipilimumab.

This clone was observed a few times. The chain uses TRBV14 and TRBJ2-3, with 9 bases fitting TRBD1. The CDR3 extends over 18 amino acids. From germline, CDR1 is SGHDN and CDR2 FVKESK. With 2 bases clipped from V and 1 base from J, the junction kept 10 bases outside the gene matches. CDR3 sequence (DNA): TGTGCCAGCAGCCAATCCTATTATCACAGGGGGCGCACAGATACGCAGTATTTT. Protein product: CASSQSYYHRGRTDTQYF.

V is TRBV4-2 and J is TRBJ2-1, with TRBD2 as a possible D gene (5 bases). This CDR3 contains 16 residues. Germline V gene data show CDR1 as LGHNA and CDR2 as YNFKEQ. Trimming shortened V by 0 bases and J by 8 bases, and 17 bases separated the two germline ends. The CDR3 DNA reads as TGTGCCAGCAGCCAAGAGGGGTCACACACCGGGGATGAGCAGTTCTTC. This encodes CASSQEGSHTGDEQFF.

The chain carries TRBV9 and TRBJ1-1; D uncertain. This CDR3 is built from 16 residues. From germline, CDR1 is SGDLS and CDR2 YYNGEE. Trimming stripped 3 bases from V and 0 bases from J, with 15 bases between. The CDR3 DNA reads TGTGCCAGCAGCGCCTGGAGTACCGGGGTGAACACTGAAGCTTTCTTT. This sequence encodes CASSAWSTGVNTEAFF.

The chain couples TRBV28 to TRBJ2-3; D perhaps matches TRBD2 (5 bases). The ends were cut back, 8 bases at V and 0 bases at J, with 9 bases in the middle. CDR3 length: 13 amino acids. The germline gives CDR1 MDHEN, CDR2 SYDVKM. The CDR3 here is CASGSDSTDTQYF. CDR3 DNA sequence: TGTGCCAGCGGGAGCGACAGCACAGATACGCAGTATTTT.

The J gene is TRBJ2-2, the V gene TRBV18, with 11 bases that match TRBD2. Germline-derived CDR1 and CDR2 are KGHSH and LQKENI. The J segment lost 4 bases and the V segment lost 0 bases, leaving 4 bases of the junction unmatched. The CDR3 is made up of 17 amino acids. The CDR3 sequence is CASSPPSLAGGTGELFF. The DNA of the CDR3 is TGTGCCAGCTCACCACCGAGTCTAGCGGGAGGCACCGGGGAGCTGTTTTTT.

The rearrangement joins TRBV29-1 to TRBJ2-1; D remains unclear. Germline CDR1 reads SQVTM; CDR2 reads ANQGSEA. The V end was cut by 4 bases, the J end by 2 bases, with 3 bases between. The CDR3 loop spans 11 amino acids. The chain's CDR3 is CSVGTYNEQFF. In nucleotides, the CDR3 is TGCAGCGTTGGCACCTACAATGAGCAGTTCTTC.

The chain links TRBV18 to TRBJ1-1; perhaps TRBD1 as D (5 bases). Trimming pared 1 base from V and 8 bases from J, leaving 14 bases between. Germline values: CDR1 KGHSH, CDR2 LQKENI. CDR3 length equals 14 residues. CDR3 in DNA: TGTGCCAGCTCACCACAAGTTGACAGCACCGAAGCTTTCTTT. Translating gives CASSPQVDSTEAFF.

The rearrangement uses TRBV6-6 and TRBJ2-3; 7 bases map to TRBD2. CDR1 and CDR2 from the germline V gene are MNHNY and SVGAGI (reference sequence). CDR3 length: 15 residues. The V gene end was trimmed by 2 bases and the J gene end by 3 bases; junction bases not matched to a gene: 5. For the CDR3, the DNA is TGTGCCAGCAGTTACCCCACCGGGGGGACAGATACGCAGTATTTT. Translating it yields CASSYPTGGTDTQYF.

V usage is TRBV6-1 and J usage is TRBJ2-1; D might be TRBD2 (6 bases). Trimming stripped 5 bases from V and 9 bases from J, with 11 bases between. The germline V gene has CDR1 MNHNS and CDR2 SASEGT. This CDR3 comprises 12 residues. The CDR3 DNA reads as TGTGCCAGCAGTCGGACTAACGCTGAGCAGTTCTTC. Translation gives CASSRTNAEQFF.

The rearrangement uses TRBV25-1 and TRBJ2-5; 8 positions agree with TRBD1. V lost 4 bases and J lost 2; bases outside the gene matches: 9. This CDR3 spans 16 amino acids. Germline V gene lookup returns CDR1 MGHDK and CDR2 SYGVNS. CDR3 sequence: CASSGQGFALQETQYF. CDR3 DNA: TGTGCCAGCAGTGGACAGGGGTTCGCGTTACAAGAGACCCAGTACTTC. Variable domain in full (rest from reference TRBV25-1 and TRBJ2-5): EADIYQTPRYLVIGTGKKITLECSQTMGHDKMYWYQQDPGMELHLIHYSYGVNSTEKGDLSSESTVSRIRTEHFPLTLESARPSHTSQYLCASSGQGFALQETQYFGPGTRLLVL.

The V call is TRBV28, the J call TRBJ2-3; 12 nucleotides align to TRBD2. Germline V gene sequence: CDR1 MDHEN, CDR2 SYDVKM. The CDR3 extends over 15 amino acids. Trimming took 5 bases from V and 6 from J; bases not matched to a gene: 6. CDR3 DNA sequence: TGTGCCAGCAGTCCTAGCGGGAGGGCCATGGATACGCAGTATTTT. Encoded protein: CASSPSGRAMDTQYF.

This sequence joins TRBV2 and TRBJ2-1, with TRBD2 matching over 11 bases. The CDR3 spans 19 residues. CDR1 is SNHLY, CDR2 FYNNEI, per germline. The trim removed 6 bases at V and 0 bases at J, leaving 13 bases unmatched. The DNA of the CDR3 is TGTGCCAGCAGAGGGGGATTTAGCGGGAGGGGACCCTCCTACAATGAGCAGTTCTTC. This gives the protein CASRGGFSGRGPSYNEQFF.

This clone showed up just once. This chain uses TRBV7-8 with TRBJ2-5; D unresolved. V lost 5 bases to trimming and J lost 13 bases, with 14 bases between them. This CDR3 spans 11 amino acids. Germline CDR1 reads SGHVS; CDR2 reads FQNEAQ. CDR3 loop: CASSPVGRAYF. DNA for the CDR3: TGTGCCAGCAGCCCTGTAGGGCGCGCGTACTTC. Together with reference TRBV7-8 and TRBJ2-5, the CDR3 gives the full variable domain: GAGVSQSPRYKVAKRGQDVALRCDPISGHVSLFWYQQALGQGPEFLTYFQNEAQLDKSGLPSDRFFAERPEGSVSTLKIQRTQQEDSAVYLCASSPVGRAYFGPGTRLLVL.

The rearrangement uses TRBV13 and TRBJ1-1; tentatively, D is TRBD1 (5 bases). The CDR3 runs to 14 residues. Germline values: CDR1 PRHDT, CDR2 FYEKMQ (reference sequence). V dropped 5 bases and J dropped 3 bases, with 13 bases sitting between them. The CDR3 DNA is TGTGCCAGCAGCCCCCCCGCGGGGGACACTGAAGCTTTCTTT. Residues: CASSPPAGDTEAFF.

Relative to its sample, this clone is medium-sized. Here the CDR3 reads CASSTGLELFF. The CDR3 nucleotides are TGTGCCAGTAGTACCGGGCTTGAACTGTTTTTT. This chain joins TRBV19 and TRBJ1-4, with no clear D. Germline V gene sequence: CDR1 LNHDA, CDR2 SQIVND (reference sequence). Between the trimmed V and J ends, which lost 4 bases and 12 bases, there was a span of 9 bases. The CDR3 is 11 amino acids. Using reference TRBV19 and TRBJ1-4 for the parts outside the CDR3, the full variable domain is DGGITQSPKYLFRKEGQNVTLSCEQNLNHDAMYWYRQDPGQGLRLIYYSQIVNDFQKGDIAEGYSVSREKKESFPLTVTSAQKNPTAFYLCASSTGLELFFGSGTQLSVL.

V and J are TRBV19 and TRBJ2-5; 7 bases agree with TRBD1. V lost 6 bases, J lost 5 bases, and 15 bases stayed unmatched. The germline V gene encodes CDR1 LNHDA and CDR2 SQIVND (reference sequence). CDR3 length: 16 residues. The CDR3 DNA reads TGTGCCAGTAGGCCATTAGACCGGGACAGAAGCGAGACCCAGTACTTC. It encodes CASRPLDRDRSETQYF.

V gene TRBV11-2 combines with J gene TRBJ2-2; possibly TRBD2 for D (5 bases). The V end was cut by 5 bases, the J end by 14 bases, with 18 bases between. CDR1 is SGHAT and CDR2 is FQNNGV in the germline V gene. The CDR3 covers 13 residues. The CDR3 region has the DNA TGTGCCAGCAGCCGGGTACTAGGACGGATACTGTTTTTT. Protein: CASSRVLGRILFF.